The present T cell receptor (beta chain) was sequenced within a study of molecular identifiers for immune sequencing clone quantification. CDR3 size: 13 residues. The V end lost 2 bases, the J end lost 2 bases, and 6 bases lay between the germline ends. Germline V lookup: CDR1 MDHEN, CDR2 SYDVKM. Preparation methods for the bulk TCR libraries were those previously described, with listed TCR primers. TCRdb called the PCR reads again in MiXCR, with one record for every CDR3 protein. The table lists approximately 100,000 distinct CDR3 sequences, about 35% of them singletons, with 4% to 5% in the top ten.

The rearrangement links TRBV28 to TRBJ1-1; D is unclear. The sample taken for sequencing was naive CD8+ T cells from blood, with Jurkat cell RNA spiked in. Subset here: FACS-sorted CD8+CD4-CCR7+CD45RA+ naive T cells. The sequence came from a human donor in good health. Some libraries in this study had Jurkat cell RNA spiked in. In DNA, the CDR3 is TGTGCCAGCAGTTTACCCTTTAACACTGAAGCTTTCTTT. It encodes CASSLPFNTEAFF.